This T cell receptor (beta chain) was identified in a study of blood T cell repertoires in COVID-19. The overall study: There were acute and convalescent COVID-19 samples, and they came from the United States, Italy and Spain. Sample material is recorded as cDNA or gDNA derived from T cells, B-cell-depleted T cells, or PBMCs.

Germline CDR1 and CDR2: MNHEY and SMNVEV (reference sequence). The V segment lost 6 bases and the J segment 3 bases; nucleotides outside the gene matches: 6. The CDR3 has 16 residues. Authors' analysis steps: Estimated nucleated cell counts came from reference gene primer amplification. The data were produced by immunoSEQ multiplex PCR, yet TCRdb's version contains in-frame clones alone and is incomplete. Clone size and the V and J calls come from that table; the DNA yielded D and trimming. The table lists 95,000 to 150,000 clones, about two thirds of them singletons. Sequenced input: peripheral blood. The V gene is TRBV27, the J gene TRBJ2-1; TRBD2 matches 12 bases. This receptor was taken from a human donor with acute or convalescent COVID-19. The donor label of this sample is uncertain. The DNA of the CDR3 is TGTGCCAGCAGCCCTAGCGGGGGGGGGTTCTACAATGAGCAGTTCTTC. The encoded protein is CASSPSGGGFYNEQFF.